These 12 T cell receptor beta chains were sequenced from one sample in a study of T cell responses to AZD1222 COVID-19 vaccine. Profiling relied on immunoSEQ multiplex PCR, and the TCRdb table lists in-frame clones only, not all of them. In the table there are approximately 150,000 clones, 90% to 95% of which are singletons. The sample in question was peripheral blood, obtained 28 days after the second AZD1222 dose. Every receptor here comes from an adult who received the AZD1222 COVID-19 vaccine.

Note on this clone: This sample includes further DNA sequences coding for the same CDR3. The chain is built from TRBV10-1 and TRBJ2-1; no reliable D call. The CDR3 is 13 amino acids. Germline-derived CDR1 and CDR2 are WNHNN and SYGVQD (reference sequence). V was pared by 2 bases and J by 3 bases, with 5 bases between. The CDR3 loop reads CASSEDFYNEQFF. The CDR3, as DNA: TGCGCCAGCAGTGAGGACTTCTACAATGAGCAGTTCTTC.

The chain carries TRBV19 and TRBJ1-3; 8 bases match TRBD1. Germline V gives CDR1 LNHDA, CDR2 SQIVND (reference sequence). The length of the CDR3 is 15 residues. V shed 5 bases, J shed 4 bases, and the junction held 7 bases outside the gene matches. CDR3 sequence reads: CASSAGQGRGNTIYF. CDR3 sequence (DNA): TGTGCCAGTAGTGCTGGACAGGGCCGGGGAAACACCATATATTTT.

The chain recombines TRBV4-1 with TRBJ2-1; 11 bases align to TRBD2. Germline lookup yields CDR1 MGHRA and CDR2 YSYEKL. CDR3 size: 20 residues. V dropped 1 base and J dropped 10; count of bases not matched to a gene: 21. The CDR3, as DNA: TGCGCCAGCAGCCAAGGGTCGAGATCAAGGCTAGCGGGAGGTTACGGCGAGCAGTTCTTC. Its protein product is CASSQGSRSRLAGGYGEQFF.

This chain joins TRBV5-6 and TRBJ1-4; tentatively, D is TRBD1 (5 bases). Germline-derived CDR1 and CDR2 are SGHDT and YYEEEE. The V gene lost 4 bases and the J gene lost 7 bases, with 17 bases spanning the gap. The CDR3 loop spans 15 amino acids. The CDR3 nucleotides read TGTGCCAGCAGCCGCCCTGGGCAGGGAGTTGAAAAACTGTTTTTT. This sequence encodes CASSRPGQGVEKLFF.

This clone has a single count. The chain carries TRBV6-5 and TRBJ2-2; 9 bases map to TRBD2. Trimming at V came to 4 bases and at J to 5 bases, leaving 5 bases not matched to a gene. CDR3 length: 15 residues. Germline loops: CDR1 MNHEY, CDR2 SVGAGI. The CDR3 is CASSLGSGSTGELFF. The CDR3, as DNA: TGTGCCAGCAGTTTGGGTAGCGGGAGTACCGGGGAGCTGTTTTTT.

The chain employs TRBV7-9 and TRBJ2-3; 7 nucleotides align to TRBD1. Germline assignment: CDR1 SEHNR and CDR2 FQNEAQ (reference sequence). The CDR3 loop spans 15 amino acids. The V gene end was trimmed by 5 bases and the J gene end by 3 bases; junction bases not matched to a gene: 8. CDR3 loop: CASSAGKGATDTQYF. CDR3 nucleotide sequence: TGTGCCAGCAGCGCCGGAAAGGGGGCTACAGATACGCAGTATTTT.

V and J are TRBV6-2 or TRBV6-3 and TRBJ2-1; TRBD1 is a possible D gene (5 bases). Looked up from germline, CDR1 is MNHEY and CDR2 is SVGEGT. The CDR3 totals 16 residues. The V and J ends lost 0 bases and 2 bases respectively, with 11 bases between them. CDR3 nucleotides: TGTGCCAGCAGTTACTCGGACACCTTGCCCTACAATGAGCAGTTCTTC. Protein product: CASSYSDTLPYNEQFF.

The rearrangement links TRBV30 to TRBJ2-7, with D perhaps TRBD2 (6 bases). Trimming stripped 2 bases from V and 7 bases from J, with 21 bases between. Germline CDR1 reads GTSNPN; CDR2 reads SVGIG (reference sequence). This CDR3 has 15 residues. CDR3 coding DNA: TGTGCCTGGAGTTCAAACTCGCGAGGGGCGGGGGAGCAGTACTTC. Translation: CAWSSNSRGAGEQYF.

CDR3 in amino acids: CASFGQGITGELFF. CDR3 DNA sequence: TGCGCCAGTTTCGGACAGGGGATTACCGGGGAGCTGTTTTTT. The chain uses TRBV10-1 and TRBJ2-2; 9 nucleotides line up with TRBD1. CDR3 length: 14 residues. Germline V gives CDR1 WNHNN, CDR2 SYGVQD (reference sequence). The junction had 7 bases not matched to a gene; V was cut back by 9 bases and J by 5 bases.

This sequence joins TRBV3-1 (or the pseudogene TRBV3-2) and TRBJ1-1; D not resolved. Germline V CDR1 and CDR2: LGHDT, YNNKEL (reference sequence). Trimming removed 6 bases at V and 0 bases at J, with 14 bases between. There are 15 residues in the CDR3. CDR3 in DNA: TGTGCCAGCAGGCTTCTAGGGCGGTTGAACACTGAAGCTTTCTTT. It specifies CASRLLGRLNTEAFF.

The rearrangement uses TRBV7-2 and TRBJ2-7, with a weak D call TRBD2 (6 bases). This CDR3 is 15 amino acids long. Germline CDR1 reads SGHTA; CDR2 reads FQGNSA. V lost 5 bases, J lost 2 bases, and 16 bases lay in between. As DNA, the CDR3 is TGTGCCAGCAGCCTCACCGGGACTTCCACCTACGAGCAGTACTTC. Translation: CASSLTGTSTYEQYF.

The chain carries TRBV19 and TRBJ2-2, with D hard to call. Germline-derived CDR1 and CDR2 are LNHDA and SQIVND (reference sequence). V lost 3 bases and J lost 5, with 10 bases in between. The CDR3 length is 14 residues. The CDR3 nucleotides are TGTGCCAGTAGTATTGCTTCGCGGACCGGGGAGCTGTTTTTT. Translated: CASSIASRTGELFF.